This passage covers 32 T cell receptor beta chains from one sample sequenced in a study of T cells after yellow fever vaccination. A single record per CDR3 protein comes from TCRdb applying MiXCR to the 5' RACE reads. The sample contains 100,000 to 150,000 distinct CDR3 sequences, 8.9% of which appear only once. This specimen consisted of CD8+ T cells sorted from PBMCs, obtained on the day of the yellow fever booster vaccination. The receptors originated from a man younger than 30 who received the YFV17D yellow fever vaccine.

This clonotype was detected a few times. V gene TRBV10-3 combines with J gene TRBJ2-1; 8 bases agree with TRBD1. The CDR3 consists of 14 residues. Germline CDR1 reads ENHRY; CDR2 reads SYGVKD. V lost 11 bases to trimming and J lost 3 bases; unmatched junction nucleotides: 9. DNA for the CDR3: TGTGCCTCCTTGGGACAGGCCTTCTACAATGAGCAGTTCTTC. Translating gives CASLGQAFYNEQFF.

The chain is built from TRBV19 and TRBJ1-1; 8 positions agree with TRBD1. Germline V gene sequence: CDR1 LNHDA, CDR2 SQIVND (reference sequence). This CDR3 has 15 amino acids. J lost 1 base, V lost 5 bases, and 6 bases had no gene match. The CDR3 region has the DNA TGTGCCAGTAGTGTGTTGGGACAGGAGAACACTGAAGCTTTCTTT. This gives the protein CASSVLGQENTEAFF.

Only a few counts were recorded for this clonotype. Written as DNA, the CDR3 is TGCGCCAGCAGCCGGGGAGGGGATAAACAAGAGACCCAGTACTTC. Protein: CASSRGGDKQETQYF. The chain carries TRBV4-1 and TRBJ2-5; 7 positions match TRBD2. CDR3 length: 15 residues. The V segment lost 4 bases and the J segment 2 bases; nucleotides outside the gene matches: 7. The germline CDR1 and CDR2 sequences are MGHRA and YSYEKL.

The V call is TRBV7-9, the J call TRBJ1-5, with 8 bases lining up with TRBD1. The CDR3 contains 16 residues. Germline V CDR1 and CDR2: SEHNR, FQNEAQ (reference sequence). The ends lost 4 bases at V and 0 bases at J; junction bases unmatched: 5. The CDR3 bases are TGTGCCAGCAGCTCGACAGGGGATTATAGCAATCAGCCCCAGCATTTT. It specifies CASSSTGDYSNQPQHF.

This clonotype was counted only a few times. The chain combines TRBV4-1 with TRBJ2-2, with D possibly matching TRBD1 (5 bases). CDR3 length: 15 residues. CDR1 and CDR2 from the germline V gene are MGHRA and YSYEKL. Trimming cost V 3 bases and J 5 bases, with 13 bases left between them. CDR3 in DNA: TGCGCCAGCAGCCACCAATTTCAGGGAACCGGGGAGCTGTTTTTT. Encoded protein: CASSHQFQGTGELFF.

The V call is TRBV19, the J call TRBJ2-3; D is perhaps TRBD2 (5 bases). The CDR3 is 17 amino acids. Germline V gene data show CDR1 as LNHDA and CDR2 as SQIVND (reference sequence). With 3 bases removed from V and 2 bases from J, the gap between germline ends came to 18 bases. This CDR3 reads CASSIGQHGGLTDTQYF. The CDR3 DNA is TGTGCCAGTAGTATCGGTCAGCATGGCGGGCTCACAGATACGCAGTATTTT.

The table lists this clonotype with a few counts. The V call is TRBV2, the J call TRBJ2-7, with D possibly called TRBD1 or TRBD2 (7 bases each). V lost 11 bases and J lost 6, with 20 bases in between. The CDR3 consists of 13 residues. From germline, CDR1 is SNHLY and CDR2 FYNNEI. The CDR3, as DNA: TGTGCCCGCGGGGAGGGGGCCGGGGGCGAGCAGTACGTC. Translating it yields CARGEGAGGEQYV.

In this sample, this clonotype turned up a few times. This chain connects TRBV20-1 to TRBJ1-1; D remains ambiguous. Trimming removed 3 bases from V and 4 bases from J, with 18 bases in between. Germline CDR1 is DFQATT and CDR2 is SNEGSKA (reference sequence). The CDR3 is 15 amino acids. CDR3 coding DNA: TGCAGTGCTAGCATCGCAGCCCCCGACGGCACTGAAGCTTTCTTT. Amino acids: CSASIAAPDGTEAFF.

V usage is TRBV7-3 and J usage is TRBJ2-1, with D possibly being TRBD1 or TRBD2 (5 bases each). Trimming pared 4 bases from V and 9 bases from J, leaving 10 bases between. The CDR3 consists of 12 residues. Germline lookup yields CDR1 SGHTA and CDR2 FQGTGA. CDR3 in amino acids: CASSSDSGEQFF. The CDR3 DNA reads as TGTGCCAGCAGCTCAGACAGCGGTGAGCAGTTCTTC.

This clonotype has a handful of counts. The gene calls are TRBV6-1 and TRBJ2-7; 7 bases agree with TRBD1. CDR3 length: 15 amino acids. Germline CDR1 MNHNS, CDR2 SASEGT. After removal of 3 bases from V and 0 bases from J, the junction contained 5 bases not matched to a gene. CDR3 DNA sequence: TGTGCCAGCAGTGACACTGGGGACAGCTCCTACGAGCAGTACTTC. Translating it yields CASSDTGDSSYEQYF.

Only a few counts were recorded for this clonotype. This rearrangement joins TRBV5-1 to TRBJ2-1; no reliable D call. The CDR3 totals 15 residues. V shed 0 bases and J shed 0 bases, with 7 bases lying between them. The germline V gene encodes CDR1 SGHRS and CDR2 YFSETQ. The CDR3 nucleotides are TGCGCCAGCAGCTTGGCCCTACTCTCCTACAATGAGCAGTTCTTC. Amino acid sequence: CASSLALLSYNEQFF.

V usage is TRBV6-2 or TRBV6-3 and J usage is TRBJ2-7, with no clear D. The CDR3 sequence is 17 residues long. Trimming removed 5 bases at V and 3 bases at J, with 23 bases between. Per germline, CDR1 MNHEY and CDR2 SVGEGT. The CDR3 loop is CASSPGRIGSILYEQYV. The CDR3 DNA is TGTGCCAGCAGTCCCGGTCGGATCGGGTCCATACTCTACGAGCAGTACGTC.

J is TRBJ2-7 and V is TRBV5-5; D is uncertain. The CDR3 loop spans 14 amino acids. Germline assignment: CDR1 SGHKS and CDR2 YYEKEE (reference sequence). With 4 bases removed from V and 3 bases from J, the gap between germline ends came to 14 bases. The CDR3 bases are TGTGCCAGCAGCCCCTACACAAAGATCTACGAGCAGTACTTC. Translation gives CASSPYTKIYEQYF. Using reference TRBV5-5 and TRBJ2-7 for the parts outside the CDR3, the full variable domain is DAGVTQSPTHLIKTRGQQVTLRCSPISGHKSVSWYQQVLGQGPQFIFQYYEKEERGRGNFPDRFSARQFPNYSSELNVNALLLGDSALYLCASSPYTKIYEQYFGPGTRLTVT.

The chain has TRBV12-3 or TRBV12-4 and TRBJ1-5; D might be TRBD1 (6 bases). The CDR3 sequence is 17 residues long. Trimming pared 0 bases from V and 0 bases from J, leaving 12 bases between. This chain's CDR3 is CASSLAQGLYSNQPQHF. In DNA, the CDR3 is TGTGCCAGCAGTTTAGCCCAGGGGCTATATAGCAATCAGCCCCAGCATTTT.

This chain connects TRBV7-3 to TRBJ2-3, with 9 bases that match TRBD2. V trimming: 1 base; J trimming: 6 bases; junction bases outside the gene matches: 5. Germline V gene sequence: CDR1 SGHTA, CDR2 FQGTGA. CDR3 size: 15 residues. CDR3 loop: CASSLSGGGADTQYF. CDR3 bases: TGTGCCAGCAGCTTAAGTGGCGGGGGGGCGGATACGCAGTATTTT.

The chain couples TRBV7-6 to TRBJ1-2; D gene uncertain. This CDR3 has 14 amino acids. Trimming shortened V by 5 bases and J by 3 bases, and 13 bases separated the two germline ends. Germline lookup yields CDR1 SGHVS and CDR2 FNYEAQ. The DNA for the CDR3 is TGTGCCAGCAGCCCCAGAACCACCGACTATGGCTACACCTTC. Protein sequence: CASSPRTTDYGYTF.

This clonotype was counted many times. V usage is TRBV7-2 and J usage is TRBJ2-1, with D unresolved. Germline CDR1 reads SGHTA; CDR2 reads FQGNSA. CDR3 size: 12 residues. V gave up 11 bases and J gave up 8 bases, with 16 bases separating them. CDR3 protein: CADHTLAYEQFF. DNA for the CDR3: TGTGCCGACCACACCCTCGCCTATGAGCAGTTCTTC.

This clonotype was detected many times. CDR3 sequence (DNA): TGTGCCAGCAGCGTGGGGAGGGCAGGTGCTAAAGATCAGCCCCAGCATTTT. Amino acids: CASSVGRAGAKDQPQHF. The V gene is TRBV7-8, the J gene TRBJ1-5; no definite D call. Between the trimmed V and J ends, which lost 5 bases and 5 bases, there was a span of 22 bases. CDR3 length equals 17 residues. Per the germline V gene, CDR1 is SGHVS and CDR2 is FQNEAQ.

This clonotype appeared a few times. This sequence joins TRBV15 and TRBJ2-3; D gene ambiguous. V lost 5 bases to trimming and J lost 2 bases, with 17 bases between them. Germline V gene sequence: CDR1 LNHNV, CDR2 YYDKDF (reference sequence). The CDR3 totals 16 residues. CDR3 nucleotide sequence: TGTGCCACCAGCTACGAGATGACTCGATTCACAGATACGCAGTATTTT. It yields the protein CATSYEMTRFTDTQYF.

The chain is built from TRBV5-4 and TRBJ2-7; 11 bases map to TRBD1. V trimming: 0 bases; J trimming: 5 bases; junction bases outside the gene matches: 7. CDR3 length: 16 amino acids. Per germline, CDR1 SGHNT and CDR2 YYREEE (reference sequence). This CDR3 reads CASSLGTGGVWDEQYF. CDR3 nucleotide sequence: TGTGCCAGCAGCTTGGGGACAGGGGGCGTTTGGGACGAGCAGTACTTC. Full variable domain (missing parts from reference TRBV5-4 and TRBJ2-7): ETGVTQSPTHLIKTRGQQVTLRCSSQSGHNTVSWYQQALGQGPQFIFQYYREEENGRGNFPPRFSGLQFPNYSSELNVNALELDDSALYLCASSLGTGGVWDEQYFGPGTRLTVT.

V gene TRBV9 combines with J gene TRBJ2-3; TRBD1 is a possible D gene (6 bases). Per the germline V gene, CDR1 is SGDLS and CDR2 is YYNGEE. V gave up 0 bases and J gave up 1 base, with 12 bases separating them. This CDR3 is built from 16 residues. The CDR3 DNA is TGTGCCAGCAGCGTAGGGGTCAGGGGAGGCACAGATACGCAGTATTTT. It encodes CASSVGVRGGTDTQYF.

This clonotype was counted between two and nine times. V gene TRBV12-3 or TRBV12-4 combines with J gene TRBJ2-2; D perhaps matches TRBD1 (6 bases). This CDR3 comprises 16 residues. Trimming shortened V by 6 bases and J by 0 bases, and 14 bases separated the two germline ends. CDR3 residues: CASRSRDTTNTGELFF. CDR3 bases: TGTGCCAGCAGATCGAGGGACACAACGAACACCGGGGAGCTGTTTTTT.

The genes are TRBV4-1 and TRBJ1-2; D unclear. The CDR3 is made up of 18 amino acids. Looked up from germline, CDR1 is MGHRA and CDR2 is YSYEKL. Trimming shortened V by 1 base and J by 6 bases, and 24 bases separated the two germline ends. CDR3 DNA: TGCGCCAGCAGCCAAGTTCCCCCGCCCGGTAGTTCCGGGGATGGCTACACCTTC. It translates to CASSQVPPPGSSGDGYTF.

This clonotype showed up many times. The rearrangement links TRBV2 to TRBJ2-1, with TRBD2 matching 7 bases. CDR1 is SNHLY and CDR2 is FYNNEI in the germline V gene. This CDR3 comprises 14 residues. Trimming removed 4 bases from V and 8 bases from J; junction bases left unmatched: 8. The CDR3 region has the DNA TGTGCCAGCAGTGGTGGGAGGGTCCGGGATGAGCAGTTCTTC. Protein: CASSGGRVRDEQFF.

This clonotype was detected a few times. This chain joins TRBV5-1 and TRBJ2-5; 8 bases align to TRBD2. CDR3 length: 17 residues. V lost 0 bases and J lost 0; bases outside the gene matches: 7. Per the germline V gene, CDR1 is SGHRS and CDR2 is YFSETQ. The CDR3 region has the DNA TGCGCCAGCAGCTTGGGTTTAGTACTAGCGGACCAAGAGACCCAGTACTTC. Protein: CASSLGLVLADQETQYF.

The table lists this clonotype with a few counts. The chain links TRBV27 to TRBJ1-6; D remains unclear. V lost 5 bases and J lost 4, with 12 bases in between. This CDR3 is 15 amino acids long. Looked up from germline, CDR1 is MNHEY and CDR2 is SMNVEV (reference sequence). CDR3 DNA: TGTGCCAGCAGTCTCTCTATTGGGTATAATTCACCCCTCCACTTT. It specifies CASSLSIGYNSPLHF.

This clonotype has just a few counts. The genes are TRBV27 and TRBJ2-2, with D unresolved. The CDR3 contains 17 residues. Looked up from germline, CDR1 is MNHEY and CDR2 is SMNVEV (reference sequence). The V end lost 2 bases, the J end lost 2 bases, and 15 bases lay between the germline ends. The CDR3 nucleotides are TGTGCCAGCAGTTTAAGTCACCGCCTAACTAACACCGGGGAGCTGTTTTTT. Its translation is CASSLSHRLTNTGELFF.

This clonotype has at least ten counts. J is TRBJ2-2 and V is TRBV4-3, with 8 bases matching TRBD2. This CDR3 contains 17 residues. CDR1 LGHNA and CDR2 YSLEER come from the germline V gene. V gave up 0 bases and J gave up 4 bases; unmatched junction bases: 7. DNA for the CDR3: TGCGCCAGCAGCCAAGAGTTGCCGGGGGGGTCCACCGGGGAGCTGTTTTTT. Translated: CASSQELPGGSTGELFF.

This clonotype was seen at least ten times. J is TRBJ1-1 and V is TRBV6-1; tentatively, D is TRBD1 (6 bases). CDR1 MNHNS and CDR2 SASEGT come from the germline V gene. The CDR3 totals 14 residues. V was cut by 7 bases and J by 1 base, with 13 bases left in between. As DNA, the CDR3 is TGTGCCAGCATCTACAGGGTAACGAACACTGAAGCTTTCTTT. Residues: CASIYRVTNTEAFF.

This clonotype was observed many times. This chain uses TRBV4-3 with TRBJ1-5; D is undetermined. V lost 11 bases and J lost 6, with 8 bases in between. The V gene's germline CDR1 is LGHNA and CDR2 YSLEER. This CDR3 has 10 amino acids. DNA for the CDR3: TGCGCCGTTATAAGTCAGCCCCAGCATTTT. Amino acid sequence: CAVISQPQHF.

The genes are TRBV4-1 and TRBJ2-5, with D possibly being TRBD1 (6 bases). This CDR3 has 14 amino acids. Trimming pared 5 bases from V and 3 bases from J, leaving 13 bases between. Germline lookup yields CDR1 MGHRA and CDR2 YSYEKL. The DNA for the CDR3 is TGCGCCAGCAGCGCCAGGGGAATAGAAGAGACCCAGTACTTC. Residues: CASSARGIEETQYF.

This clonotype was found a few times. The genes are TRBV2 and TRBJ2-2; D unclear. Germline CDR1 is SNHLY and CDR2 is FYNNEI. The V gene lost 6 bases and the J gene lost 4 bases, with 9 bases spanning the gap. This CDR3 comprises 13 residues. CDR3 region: CASSGLRTGELFF. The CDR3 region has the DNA TGTGCCAGCAGCGGGCTTCGCACCGGGGAGCTGTTTTTT. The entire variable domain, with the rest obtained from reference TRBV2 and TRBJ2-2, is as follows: EPEVTQTPSHQVTQMGQEVILRCVPISNHLYFYWYRQILGQKVEFLVSFYNNEISEKSEIFDDQFSVERPDGSNFTLKIRSTKLEDSAMYFCASSGLRTGELFFGEGSRLTVL.